This T cell receptor (beta chain) originates from a study of blood T cells in healthy people across ages. The V gene's germline CDR1 is SGHRS and CDR2 YFSETQ. V was cut by 9 bases and J by 5 bases, with 20 bases left in between. The CDR3 totals 15 residues. A sample-barcoded 5' primer and a J-beta primer mix were used in a second PCR of about 7 to 12 cycles. A single record per CDR3 protein comes from TCRdb applying MiXCR to the 5' RACE reads. Of about 680,000 distinct CDR3 sequences listed, around 48% are singletons. The receptor's source is an older woman in good health. The sequenced sample consisted of blood. V is TRBV5-1 and J is TRBJ2-2; D possibly corresponds to TRBD2 (5 bases). The CDR3: CATQSGRLGTGELFF. CDR3 in DNA: TGCGCCACCCAGTCTGGGAGATTGGGGACCGGGGAGCTGTTTTTT.